This T cell receptor beta chain was obtained from a study of shared clonotypes between healthy human individuals. CDR1 and CDR2 (germline): SGDLS, YYNGEE. V gave up 5 bases and J gave up 5 bases, with 21 bases separating them. This CDR3 spans 16 amino acids. Produced via immunoSEQ multiplex PCR; TCRdb's table is partial and in-frame only. The sample shows roughly 2 million clones, around 95% of them seen only once. Sequenced input: naive CD4+ T cells sorted from blood. Subset meaning: CD45RA+ positively selected. The clonotype comes from a man between 18 and 29 years old in good health. The chain links TRBV9 to TRBJ2-3; the D gene could be TRBD1 or TRBD2 (5 bases each). The CDR3 DNA reads as TGTGCCAGCAGTCAAGCTTTAGGGCTTGGGGGAGATACGCAGTATTTT. Translation: CASSQALGLGGDTQYF.